Following are 10 T cell receptor beta chains from one sample sequenced in a study of shared clonotypes between healthy human individuals. CD45RO-negative, CCR7-positively selected cells formed the naive CD8 fraction, excluding terminally differentiated effector memory CD45RA+ cells. The method was immunoSEQ multiplex PCR; TCRdb's version includes in-frame clones alone and lacks a portion of them. In the table there are 2 million to 2.5 million clones, about 92% of which are singletons. The sample taken for sequencing was naive CD8+ T cells from PBMCs. Every receptor here comes from a man younger than 30 in good health. Some clones in this sample may be carry-over from other donors' samples.

The chain uses TRBV30 and TRBJ2-6; 8 nucleotides line up with TRBD2. The germline gives CDR1 GTSNPN, CDR2 SVGIG (reference sequence). J lost 3 bases, V lost 1 base, and 14 bases had no gene match. The CDR3 is made up of 19 amino acids. In DNA form, the CDR3 reads TGTGCCTGGAGTGGACCGGCGGGGGGCGCAATAAATGGGGCCAACGTCCTGACTTTC. It encodes CAWSGPAGGAINGANVLTF.

The V call is TRBV28, the J call TRBJ1-4, with D unresolved. The CDR3 consists of 17 residues. Between the trimmed V and J ends, which lost 4 bases and 0 bases, there was a span of 15 bases. The germline CDR1 and CDR2 sequences are MDHEN and SYDVKM. Written as DNA, the CDR3 is TGTGCCAGCAGTTCCTCCCTCGAGGGTGCAACTAATGAAAAACTGTTTTTT. Translation: CASSSSLEGATNEKLFF.

The gene calls are TRBV6-5 and TRBJ2-5; D remains unclear. Germline V lookup: CDR1 MNHEY, CDR2 SVGAGI. Between the trimmed V and J ends, which lost 6 bases and 1 base, there was a span of 15 bases. There are 15 residues in the CDR3. CDR3 protein: CASRILPGGQETQYF. In nucleotides, the CDR3 is TGTGCCAGCAGGATTTTACCTGGCGGCCAAGAGACCCAGTACTTC.

J is TRBJ1-2 and V is TRBV7-8, with D unresolved. There are 17 residues in the CDR3. Germline CDR1 reads SGHVS; CDR2 reads FQNEAQ. V lost 1 base to trimming and J lost 7 bases, with 22 bases between them. CDR3 in amino acids: CASSLVFIGKAEGGYTF. DNA for the CDR3: TGTGCCAGCAGCTTAGTTTTCATTGGGAAGGCCGAGGGTGGCTACACCTTC.

The chain links TRBV4-3 to TRBJ2-7; tentatively, D is TRBD1 (5 bases). The germline V and J ends were trimmed by 1 base and 0 bases, with 10 bases remaining between them. CDR3 length: 15 amino acids. The germline V gene has CDR1 LGHNA and CDR2 YSLEER. The CDR3 spells CASSQASDTSYEQYF. In nucleotides, the CDR3 is TGCGCCAGCAGCCAAGCTTCGGACACCTCCTACGAGCAGTACTTC.

A single count supports this clone. This CDR3 is CASSPTLYSGEQYF. The CDR3 nucleotides are TGTGCCAGCAGCCCGACACTTTACTCCGGGGAGCAGTACTTC. The chain combines TRBV5-5 with TRBJ2-7; the D is unclear. The CDR3 has 14 amino acids. The V end was cut by 4 bases, the J end by 7 bases, with 18 bases between. Germline CDR1 SGHKS, CDR2 YYEKEE (reference sequence).

The chain carries TRBV13 and TRBJ2-7; 7 bases line up with TRBD1. The V and J ends lost 4 bases and 0 bases, in that order; junction bases with no gene match: 6. Germline V CDR1 and CDR2: PRHDT, FYEKMQ (reference sequence). The CDR3 consists of 15 residues. The CDR3 DNA follows: TGTGCCAGCAGCTCGACAGGGCTCAGCTCCTACGAGCAGTACTTC. It codes for CASSSTGLSSYEQYF.

The chain couples TRBV9 to TRBJ2-1; TRBD2 matches at 7 bases. V trimming: 0 bases; J trimming: 8 bases; junction bases outside the gene matches: 8. Germline values: CDR1 SGDLS, CDR2 YYNGEE. The CDR3 sequence is 15 residues long. The CDR3 reads CASSVEGREFHEQFF. In DNA, the CDR3 is TGTGCCAGCAGCGTAGAAGGGCGGGAGTTCCATGAGCAGTTCTTC.

As concerns this clone: Additional DNA sequences in this sample encode the identical CDR3. The rearrangement links TRBV29-1 to TRBJ2-7; D not certain. The V and J ends lost 5 bases and 1 base respectively, with 6 bases between them. Germline CDR1 SQVTM, CDR2 ANQGSEA. The CDR3 loop spans 11 amino acids. CDR3 sequence reads: CSVRVSYEQYF. The CDR3 DNA follows: TGCAGCGTTCGGGTTTCCTACGAGCAGTACTTC.

The genes are TRBV7-8 and TRBJ2-7; TRBD1 matches at 8 bases. J was trimmed by 0 bases and V by 5 bases; bases with no gene match: 12. The CDR3 covers 17 residues. Per the germline V gene, CDR1 is SGHVS and CDR2 is FQNEAQ. The CDR3 DNA is TGTGCCAGCAGCGTTTCCGGGACAGGCCACTTCTCCTACGAGCAGTACTTC. Translating gives CASSVSGTGHFSYEQYF.